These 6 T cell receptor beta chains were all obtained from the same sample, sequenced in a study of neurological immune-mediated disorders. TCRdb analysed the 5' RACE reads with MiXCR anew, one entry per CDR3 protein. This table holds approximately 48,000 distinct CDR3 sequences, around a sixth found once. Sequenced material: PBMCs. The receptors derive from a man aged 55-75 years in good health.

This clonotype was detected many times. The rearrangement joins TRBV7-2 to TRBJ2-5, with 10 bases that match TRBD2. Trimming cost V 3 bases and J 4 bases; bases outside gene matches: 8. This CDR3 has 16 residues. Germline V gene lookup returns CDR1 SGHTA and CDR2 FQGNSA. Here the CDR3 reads CASSFPSGSRPETQYF. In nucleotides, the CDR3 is TGTGCCAGCAGCTTCCCTAGCGGGAGTCGGCCAGAGACCCAGTACTTC.

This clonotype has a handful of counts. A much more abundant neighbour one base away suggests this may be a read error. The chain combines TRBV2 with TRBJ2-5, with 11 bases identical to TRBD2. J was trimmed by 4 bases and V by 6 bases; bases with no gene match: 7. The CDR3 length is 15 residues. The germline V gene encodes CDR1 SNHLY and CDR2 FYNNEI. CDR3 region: CASRAWTSGPETQYF. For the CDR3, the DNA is TGTGCCAGCAGGGCCTGGACTAGCGGGCCAGAGACCCAGTACTTC.

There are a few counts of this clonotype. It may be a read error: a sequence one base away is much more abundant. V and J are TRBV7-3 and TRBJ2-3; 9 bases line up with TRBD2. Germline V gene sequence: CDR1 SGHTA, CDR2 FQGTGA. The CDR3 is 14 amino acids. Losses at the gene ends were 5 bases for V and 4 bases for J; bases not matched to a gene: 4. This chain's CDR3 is CASSQGLAADTQYF. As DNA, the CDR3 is TGTGCCAGCAGCCAGGGACTAGCTGCAGATACGCAGTATTTT.

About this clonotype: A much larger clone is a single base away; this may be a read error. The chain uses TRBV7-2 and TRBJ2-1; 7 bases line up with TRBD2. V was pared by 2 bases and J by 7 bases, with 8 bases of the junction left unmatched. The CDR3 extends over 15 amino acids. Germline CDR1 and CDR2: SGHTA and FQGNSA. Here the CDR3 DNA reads TGTGCCAGCAGCTTAAGGCGGGAGATGAGGAATGAGCAGTTCTTC. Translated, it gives CASSLRREMRNEQFF. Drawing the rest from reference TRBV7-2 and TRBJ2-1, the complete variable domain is GAGVSQSPSNKVTEKGKDVELRCDPISGHTALYWYRQSLGQGLEFLIYFQGNSAPDKSGLPSDRFSAERTGGSVSTLTIQRTQQEDSAVYLCASSLRREMRNEQFFGPGTRLTVL.

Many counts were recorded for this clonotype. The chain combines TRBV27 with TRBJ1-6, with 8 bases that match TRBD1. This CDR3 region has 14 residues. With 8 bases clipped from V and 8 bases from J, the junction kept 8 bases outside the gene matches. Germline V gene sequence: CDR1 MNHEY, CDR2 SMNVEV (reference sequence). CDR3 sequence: CASGPTGAYSPLHF. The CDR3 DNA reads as TGTGCCAGCGGGCCGACAGGGGCCTATTCACCCCTCCACTTT.

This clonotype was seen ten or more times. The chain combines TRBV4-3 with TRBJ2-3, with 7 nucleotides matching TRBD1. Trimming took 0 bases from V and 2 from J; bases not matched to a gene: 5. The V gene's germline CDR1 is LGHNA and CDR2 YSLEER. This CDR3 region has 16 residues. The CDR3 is CASSQEGTANTDTQYF. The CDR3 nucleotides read TGCGCCAGCAGCCAAGAAGGGACAGCAAACACAGATACGCAGTATTTT.